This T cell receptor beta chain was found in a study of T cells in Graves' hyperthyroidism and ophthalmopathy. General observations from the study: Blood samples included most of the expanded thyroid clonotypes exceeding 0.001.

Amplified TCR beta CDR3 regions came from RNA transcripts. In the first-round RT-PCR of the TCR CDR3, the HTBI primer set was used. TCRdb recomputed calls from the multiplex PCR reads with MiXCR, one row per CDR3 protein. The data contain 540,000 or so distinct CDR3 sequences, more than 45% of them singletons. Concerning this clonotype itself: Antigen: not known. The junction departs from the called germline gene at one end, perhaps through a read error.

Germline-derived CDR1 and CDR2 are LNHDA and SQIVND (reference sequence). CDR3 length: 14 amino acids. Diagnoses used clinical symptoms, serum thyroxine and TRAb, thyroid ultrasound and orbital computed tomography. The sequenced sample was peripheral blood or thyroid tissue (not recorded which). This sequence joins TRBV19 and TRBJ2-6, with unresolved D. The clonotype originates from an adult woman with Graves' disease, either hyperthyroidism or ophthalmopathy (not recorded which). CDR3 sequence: CASSIRAGGNTEAF. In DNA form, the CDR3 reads TGTGCCAGTAGTATCCGAGCAGGTGGGAACACTGAAGCTTTC.